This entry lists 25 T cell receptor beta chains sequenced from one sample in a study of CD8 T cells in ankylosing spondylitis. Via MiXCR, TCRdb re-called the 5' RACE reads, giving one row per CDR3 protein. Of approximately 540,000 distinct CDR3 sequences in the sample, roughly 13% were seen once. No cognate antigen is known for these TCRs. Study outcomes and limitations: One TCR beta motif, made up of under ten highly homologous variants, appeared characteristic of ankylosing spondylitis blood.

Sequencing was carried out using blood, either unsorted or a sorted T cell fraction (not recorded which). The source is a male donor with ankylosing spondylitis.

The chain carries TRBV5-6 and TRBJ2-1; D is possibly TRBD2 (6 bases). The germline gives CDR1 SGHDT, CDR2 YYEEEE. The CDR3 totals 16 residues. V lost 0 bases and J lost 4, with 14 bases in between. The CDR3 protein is CASSLVGGNKYNEQFF. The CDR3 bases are TGTGCCAGCAGCTTGGTCGGCGGGAATAAGTACAATGAGCAGTTCTTC. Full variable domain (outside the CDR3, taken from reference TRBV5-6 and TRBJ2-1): DAGVTQSPTHLIKTRGQQVTLRCSPKSGHDTVSWYQQALGQGPQFIFQYYEEEERQRGNFPDRFSGHQFPNYSSELNVNALLLGDSALYLCASSLVGGNKYNEQFFGPGTRLTVL.

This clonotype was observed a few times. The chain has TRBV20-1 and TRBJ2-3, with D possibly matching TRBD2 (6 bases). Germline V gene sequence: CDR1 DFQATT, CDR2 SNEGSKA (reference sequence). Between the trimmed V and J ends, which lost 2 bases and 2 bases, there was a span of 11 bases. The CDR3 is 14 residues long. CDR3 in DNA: TGCAGTGCTAGAAGCGGGCTTATCACAGATACGCAGTATTTT. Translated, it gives CSARSGLITDTQYF.

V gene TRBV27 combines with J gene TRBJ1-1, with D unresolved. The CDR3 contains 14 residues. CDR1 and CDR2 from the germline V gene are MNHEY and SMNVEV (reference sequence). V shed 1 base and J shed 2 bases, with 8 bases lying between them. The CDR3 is CASSLWRGNTEAFF. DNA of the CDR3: TGTGCCAGCAGTTTATGGCGGGGAAACACTGAAGCTTTCTTT.

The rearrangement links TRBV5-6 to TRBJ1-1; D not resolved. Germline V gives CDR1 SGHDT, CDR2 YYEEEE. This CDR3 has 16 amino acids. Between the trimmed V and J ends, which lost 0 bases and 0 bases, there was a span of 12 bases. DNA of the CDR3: TGTGCCAGCAGCTTGGGCGGGAGTAGCATGAACACTGAAGCTTTCTTT. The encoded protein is CASSLGGSSMNTEAFF.

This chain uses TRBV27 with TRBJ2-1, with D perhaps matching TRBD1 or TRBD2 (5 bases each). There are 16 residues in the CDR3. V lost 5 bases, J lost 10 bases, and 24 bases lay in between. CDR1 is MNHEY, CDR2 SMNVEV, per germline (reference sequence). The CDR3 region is CASSRQFRTGMGEQFF. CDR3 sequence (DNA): TGTGCCAGCAGTCGACAGTTCCGGACGGGAATGGGGGAGCAGTTCTTC.

The CDR3 loop reads CSASGDRGRSIQYF. DNA of the CDR3: TGCAGTGCCTCAGGGGACAGGGGCCGGAGTATTCAGTACTTC. The chain is built from TRBV20-1 and TRBJ2-4; 10 nucleotides agree with TRBD1. This CDR3 is 14 amino acids long. Germline-derived CDR1 and CDR2 are DFQATT and SNEGSKA (reference sequence). V was clipped by 6 bases and J by 10 bases; unmatched bases: 12.

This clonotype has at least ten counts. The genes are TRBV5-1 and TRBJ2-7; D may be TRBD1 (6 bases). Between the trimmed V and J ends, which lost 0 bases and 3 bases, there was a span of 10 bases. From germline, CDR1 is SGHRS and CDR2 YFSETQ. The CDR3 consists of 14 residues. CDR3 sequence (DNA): TGCGCCAGCAGCTTGGAGGCAGGGGTCTACGAGCAGTACTTC. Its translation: CASSLEAGVYEQYF.

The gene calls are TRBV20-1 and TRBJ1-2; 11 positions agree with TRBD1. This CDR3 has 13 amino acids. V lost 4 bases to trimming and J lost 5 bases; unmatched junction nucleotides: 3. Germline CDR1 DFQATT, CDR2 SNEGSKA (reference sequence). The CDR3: CSAIGTGGYGYTF. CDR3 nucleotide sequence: TGCAGTGCTATCGGGACAGGGGGGTATGGCTACACCTTC.

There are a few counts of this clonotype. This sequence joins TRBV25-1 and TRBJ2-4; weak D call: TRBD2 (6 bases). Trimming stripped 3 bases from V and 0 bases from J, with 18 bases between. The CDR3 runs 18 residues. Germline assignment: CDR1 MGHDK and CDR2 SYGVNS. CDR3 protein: CASSEGGGAILAKNIQYF. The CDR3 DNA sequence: TGTGCCAGCAGTGAGGGAGGAGGGGCCATTCTAGCCAAAAACATTCAGTACTTC.

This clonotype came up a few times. The CDR3 region is CASSLGGVGNTEAFF. The CDR3 bases are TGTGCCAGCAGCTTAGGGGGCGTGGGAAACACTGAAGCTTTCTTT. This sequence joins TRBV7-2 and TRBJ1-1; possible D gene TRBD1, 5 bases. The germline V gene encodes CDR1 SGHTA and CDR2 FQGNSA. Trimming cost V 1 base and J 2 bases, with 11 bases left between them. There are 15 residues in the CDR3.

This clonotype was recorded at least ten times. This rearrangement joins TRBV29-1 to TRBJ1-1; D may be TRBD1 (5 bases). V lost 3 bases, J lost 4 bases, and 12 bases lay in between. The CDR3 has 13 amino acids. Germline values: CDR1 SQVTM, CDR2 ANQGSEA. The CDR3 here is CSVEWGVGTEAFF. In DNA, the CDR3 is TGCAGCGTTGAGTGGGGGGTCGGCACTGAAGCTTTCTTT. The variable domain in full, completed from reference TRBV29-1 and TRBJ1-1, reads SAVISQKPSRDICQRGTSLTIQCQVDSQVTMMFWYRQQPGQSLTLIATANQGSEATYESGFVIDKFPISRPNLTFSTLTVSNMSPEDSSIYLCSVEWGVGTEAFFGQGTRLTVV.

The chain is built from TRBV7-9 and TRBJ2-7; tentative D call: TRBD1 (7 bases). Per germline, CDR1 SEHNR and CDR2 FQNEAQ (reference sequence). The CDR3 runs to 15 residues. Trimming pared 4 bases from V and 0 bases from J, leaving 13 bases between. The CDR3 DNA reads TGTGCCAGCAGCTCCTCAGGGGGAGGCTCCTACGAGCAGTACGTC. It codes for CASSSSGGGSYEQYV.

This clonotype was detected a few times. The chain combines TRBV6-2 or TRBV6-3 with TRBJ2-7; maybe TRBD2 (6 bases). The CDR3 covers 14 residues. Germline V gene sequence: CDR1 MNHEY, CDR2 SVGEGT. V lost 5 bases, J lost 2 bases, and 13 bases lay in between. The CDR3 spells CASSGRGTPYEQYV. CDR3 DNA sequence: TGTGCCAGCAGTGGTCGGGGGACTCCCTACGAGCAGTACGTC.

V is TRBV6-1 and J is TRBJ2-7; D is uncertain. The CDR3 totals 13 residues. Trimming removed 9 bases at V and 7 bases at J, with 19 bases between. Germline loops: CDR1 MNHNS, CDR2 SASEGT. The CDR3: CASRVGSAREQYV. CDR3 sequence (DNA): TGTGCCAGTCGGGTTGGATCAGCGCGGGAGCAGTACGTC.

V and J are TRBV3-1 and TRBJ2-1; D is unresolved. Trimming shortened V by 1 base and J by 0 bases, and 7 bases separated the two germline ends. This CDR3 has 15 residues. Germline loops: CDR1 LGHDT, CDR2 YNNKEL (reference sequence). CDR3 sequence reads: CASSQALDSYNEQFF. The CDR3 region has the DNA TGTGCCAGCAGCCAAGCGCTAGACTCCTACAATGAGCAGTTCTTC.

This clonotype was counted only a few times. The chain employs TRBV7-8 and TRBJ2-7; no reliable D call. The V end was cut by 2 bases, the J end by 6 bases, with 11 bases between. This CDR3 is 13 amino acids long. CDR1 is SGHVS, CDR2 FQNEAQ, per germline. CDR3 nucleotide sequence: TGTGCCAGCAGCTTATCCACAGTAATCGAGCAGTACGTC. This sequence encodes CASSLSTVIEQYV.

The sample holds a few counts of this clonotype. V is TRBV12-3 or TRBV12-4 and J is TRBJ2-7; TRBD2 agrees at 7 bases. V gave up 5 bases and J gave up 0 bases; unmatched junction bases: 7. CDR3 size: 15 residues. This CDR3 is CASSTTSAHSYEQYF. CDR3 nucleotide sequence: TGTGCCAGCAGTACTACTAGCGCTCACTCCTACGAGCAGTACTTC.

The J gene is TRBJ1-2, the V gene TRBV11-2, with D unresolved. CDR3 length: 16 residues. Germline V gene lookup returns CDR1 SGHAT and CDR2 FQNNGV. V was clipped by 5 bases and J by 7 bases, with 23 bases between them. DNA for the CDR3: TGTGCCAGCAGCACCCAGGCGGGCCGCTACCCGAGTGGCTACACCTTC. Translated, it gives CASSTQAGRYPSGYTF.

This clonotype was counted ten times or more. DNA of the CDR3: TGTGCCAGCAGGAGTATTAACACCGGGGAGCTGTTTTTT. Translating gives CASRSINTGELFF. The chain is built from TRBV12-3 or TRBV12-4 and TRBJ2-2; no clear D. V was pared by 6 bases and J by 2 bases, with 7 bases between. The length of the CDR3 is 13 residues.

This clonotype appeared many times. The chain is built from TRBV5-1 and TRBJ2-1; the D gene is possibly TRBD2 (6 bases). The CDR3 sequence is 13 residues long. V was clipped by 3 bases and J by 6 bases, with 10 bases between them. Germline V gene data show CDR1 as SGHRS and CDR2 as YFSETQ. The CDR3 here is CASSWRAGNEQFF. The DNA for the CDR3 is TGCGCCAGCAGCTGGAGGGCCGGCAATGAGCAGTTCTTC.

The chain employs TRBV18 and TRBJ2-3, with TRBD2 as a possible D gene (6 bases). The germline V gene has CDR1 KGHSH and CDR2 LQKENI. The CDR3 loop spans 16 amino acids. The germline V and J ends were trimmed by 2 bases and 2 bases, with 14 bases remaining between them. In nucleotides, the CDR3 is TGTGCCAGCTCACCAATAGGGACTTTAATCACAGATACGCAGTATTTT. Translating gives CASSPIGTLITDTQYF.

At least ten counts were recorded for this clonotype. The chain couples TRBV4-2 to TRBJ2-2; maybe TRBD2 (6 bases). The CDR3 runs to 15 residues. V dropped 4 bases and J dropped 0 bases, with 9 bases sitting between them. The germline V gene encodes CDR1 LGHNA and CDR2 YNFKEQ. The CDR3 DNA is TGTGCCAGCAGCCCGGGACTCGCGAACACCGGGGAGCTGTTTTTT. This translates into CASSPGLANTGELFF.

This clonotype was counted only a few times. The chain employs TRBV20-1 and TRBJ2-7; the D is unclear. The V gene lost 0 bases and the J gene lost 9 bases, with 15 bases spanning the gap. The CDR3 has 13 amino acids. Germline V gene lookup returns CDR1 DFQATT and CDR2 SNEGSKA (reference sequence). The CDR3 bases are TGCAGTGCTAGAGAATCCAGCGAGGCAAGGCAGTACGTC. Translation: CSARESSEARQYV.

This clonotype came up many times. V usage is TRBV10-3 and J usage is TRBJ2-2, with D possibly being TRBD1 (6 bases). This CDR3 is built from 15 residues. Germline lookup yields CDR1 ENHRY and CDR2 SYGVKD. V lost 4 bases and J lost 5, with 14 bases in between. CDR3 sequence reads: CAISVAGVGTGELFF. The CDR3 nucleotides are TGTGCCATCAGTGTCGCAGGGGTTGGGACCGGGGAGCTGTTTTTT.

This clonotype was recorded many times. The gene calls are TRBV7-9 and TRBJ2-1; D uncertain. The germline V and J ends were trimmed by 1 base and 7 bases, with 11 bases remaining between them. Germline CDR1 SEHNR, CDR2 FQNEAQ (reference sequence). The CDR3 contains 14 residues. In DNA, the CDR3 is TGTGCCAGCAGCTTAGAACACGTCAGAAATGAGCAGTTCTTC. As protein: CASSLEHVRNEQFF. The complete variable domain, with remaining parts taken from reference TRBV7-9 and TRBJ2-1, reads DTGVSQNPRHKITKRGQNVTFRCDPISEHNRLYWYRQTLGQGPEFLTYFQNEAQLEKSRLLSDRFSAERPKGSFSTLEIQRTEQGDSAMYLCASSLEHVRNEQFFGPGTRLTVL.